This T cell receptor beta chain was identified in a study of shared clonotypes between healthy human individuals (dated by TCRdb to 2018 to 2021). For context, the study as a whole: The cohort included three men and a couple of women between 18 and 49 years of age. The study deeply sequenced blood TCR repertoires of five healthy adults to estimate repertoire size and the extent of clonotype sharing between individuals. Libraries were prepared and TCR repertoires were sequenced by different laboratories using diverse techniques, in order to increase sequencing depth and limit assay-specific biases. Each donor's leukapheresis produced roughly between roughly 0.85 and 10 billion PBMCs. Per donor, three plates each were used for CD4 naive and CD4 memory, two for CD8 naive, and one for CD8 memory.

The donors were healthy, HIV-negative adults with no recently reported acute infections or vaccinations. Only Caucasian adults living in Nashville, Tennessee, USA were represented among the donors. CD4+ T cells were enriched by magnetic negative selection; naive cells were then positively selected on CD45RA, and the negative fraction formed the memory subset. Blood was collected by leukapheresis, and PBMCs were isolated by Ficoll-Histopaque density gradient centrifugation and then cryopreserved in liquid nitrogen vapor phase. Analytical flow cytometry was used to check the purity and quantity of each magnetically sorted T cell population. Genomic DNA was isolated from each sorted fraction and quantified by UV absorbance on a Nanodrop 2000c. Broader findings and caveats from the paper: Sampling was restricted to blood, and TCR repertoires in tissue are likely to differ from TCR repertoires in blood. Estimated clonotype richness was generally larger for naive than for memory subsets. Sharing across several donors was observed for roughly 5.4% of naive CD4, 3.5% of naive CD8, 2.3% of memory CD4, and roughly 0.43% of memory CD8 clonotypes. The genetic and exposure-history diversity represented was limited by the small number of donors. Higher generation probabilities were observed for clonotypes shared by all four sorted-subset donors than for non-shared clonotypes. Rarefaction of sorted-subset datasets indicated incomplete sequencing despite the large sequencing depth. Pairwise subsampling indicated that sequencing depth was expected to affect the degree of clonotype sharing among donors.

The V end loses 4 bases and the J end loses 0 bases, and a stretch of 13 bases separates them. CDR1 is given as SNHLY and CDR2 as FYNNEI, both from the germline V gene. The CDR3 numbers 16 residues from cysteine through phenylalanine. Of all the DNA, just the CDR3 is kept, 48 bases in frame from base 1. On this clone itself: Its antigen remains unidentified. No base quality values were provided; no much bigger clone lies one nucleotide off.

Using the deep immunoSEQ assay, TCR CDR3 regions were amplified from genomic DNA by multiplex PCR. Genomic DNA extracted from each cell subset was distributed evenly over all wells of several immunoSEQ 96-well plates, and each plate served as one replicate. For sorted subsets, about 200 ng genomic DNA, equal to approximately 30,000 T cell genomes, was loaded into each replicate PCR. Purified libraries were measured with a Qubit 3.0 fluorometer, size-checked on a Bioanalyzer 2100, and measured again with the KAPA Library Quantification kit. A separate single-read 150-cycle Illumina NextSeq 550 flow cell was used to sequence each immunoSEQ 96-well plate. In the authors' own workflow: The immunoSEQ output contained only junctional sequences without quality scores, so filtering could not match that applied to full-length reads. To assign V/J genes and CDR3, sequences were annotated using PyIR, a Python wrapper for IgBLAST v1.9, with IMGT germline references. Reads were removed for weak V/J assignments (E-value above 1e-6), missing CDR3, stop codons, out-of-frame junctions, or ambiguous translated residues. V3J clonotypes were defined by identical inferred V gene, J gene, and CDR3 amino acid sequence. Percentage overlap between repertoires was calculated by dividing the number of shared unique clonotypes by the size of the smaller repertoire. Three approaches were used to assess repertoire richness: RTK rarefaction, the Chao1 estimator, and Recon v2.1 estimates of unobserved clonotypes. For all TCRbeta clonotypes obtained by the gDNA method from a few donors, generation probabilities were computed with OLGA. As stored in TCRdb, this immuneACCESS dataset retains in-frame rearrangements with V and J assigned. A fraction of the clones does not appear; measured against another copy, unresolved V genes explain less than half of the discrepancy, and the remainder lacks a known reason. That table furnishes V, J and clone size, whereas the DNA furnished D and trimming. Present in this sample are nearly 1 million clones, approximately 80% of which were seen just once. The ten most abundant clones make up 1.5% of the sample.

The chain links TRBV2 with TRBJ1-3; a confident D gene designation cannot be given. The sequence came from a young man in good health. Sequenced: memory CD4+ T cells sorted from blood. Read against the paper, the sample's cell subset or site label means: CD45RA-negative fraction. The CDR3 reads CASSVGRAVSGNTIYF. The bases are TGTGCCAGCAGTGTTGGGAGGGCCGTCTCTGGAAACACCATATATTTT.